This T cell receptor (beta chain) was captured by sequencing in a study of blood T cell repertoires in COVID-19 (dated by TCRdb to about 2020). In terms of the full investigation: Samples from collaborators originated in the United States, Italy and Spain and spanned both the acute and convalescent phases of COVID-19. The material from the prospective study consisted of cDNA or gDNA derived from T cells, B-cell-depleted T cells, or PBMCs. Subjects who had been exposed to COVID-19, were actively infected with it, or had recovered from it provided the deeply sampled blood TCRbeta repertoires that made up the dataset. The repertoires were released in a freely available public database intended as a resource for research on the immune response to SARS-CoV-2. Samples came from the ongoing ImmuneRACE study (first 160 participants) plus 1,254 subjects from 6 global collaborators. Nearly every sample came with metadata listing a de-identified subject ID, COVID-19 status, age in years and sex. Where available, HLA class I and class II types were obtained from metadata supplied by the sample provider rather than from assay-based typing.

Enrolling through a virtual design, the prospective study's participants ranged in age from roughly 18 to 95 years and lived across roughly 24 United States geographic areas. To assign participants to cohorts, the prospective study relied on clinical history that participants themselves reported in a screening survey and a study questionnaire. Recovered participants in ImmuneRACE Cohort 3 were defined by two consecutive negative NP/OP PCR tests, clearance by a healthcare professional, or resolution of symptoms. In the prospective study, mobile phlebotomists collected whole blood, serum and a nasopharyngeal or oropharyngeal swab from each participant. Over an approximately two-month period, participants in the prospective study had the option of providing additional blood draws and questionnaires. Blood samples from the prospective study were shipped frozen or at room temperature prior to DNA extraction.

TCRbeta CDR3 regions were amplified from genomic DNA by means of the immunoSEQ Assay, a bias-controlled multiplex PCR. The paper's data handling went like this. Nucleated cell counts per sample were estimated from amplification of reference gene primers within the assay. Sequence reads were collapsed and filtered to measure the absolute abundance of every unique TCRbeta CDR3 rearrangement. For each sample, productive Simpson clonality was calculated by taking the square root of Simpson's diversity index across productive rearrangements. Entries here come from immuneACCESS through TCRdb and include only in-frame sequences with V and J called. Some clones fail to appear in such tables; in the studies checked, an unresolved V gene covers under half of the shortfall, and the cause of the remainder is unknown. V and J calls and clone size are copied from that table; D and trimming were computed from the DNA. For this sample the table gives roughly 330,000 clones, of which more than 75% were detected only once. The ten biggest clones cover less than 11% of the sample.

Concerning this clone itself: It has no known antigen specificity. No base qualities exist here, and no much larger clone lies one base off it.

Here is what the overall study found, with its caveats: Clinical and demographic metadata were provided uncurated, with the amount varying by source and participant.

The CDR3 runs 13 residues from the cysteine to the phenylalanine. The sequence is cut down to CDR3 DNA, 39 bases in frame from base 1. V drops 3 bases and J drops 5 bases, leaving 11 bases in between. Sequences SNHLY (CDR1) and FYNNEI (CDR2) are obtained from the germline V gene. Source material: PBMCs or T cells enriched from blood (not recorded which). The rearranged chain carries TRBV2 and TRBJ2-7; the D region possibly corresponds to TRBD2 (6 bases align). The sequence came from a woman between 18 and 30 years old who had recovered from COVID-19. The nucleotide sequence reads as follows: TGTGCCAGCAGTGAGCGCGGGGACCACGAGCAGTACTTC. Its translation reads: CASSERGDHEQYF.